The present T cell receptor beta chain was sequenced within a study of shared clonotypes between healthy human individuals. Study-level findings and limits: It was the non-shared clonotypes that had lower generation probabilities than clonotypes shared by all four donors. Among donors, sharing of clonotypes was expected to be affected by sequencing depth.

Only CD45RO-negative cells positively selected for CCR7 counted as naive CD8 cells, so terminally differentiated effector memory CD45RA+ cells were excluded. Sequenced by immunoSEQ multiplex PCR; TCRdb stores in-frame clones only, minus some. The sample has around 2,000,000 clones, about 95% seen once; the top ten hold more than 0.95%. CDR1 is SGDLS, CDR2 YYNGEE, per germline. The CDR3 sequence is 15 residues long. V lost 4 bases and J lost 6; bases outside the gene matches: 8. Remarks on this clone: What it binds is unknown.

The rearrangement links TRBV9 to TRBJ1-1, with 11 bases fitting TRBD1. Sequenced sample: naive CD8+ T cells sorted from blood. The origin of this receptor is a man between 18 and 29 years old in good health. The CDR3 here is CASSPGQGAGAEAFF. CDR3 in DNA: TGTGCCAGCAGCCCTGGACAGGGGGCAGGGGCTGAAGCTTTCTTT.